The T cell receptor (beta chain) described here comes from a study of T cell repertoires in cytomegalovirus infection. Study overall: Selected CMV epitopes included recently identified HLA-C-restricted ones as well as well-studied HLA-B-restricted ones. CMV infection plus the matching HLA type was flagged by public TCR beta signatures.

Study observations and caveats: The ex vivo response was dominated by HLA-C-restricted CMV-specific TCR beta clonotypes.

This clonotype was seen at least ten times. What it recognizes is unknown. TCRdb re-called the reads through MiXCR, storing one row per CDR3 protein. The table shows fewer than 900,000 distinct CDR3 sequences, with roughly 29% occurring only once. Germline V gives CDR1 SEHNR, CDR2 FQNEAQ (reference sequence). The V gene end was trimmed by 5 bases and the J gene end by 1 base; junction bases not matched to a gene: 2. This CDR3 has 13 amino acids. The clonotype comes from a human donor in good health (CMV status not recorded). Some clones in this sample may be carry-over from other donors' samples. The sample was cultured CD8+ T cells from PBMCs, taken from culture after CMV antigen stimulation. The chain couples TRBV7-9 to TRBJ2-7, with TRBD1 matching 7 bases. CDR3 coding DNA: TGTGCCAGCAGCCGACAGGGATCCTACGAGCAGTACTTC. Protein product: CASSRQGSYEQYF.